Below, 9 T cell receptor beta chains from the same sample are listed, as sequenced in a study of blood T cell repertoires in COVID-19. Sequencing used immunoSEQ multiplex PCR; TCRdb keeps in-frame clones, though not all of them. Among roughly 500,000 clones listed, 89% were seen once. The specimen was peripheral blood. Source of these receptors: a man aged 18 to 35 with COVID-19, enrolled during active disease.

This chain joins TRBV3-1 (or the pseudogene TRBV3-2) and TRBJ2-3, with TRBD2 matching over 8 bases. With V trimmed by 5 bases and J by 4 bases, 14 bases remained unmatched. Germline CDR1 reads LGHDT; CDR2 reads YNNKEL (reference sequence). This CDR3 is built from 17 residues. In nucleotides, the CDR3 is TGTGCCAGCAGCAGTACCGTACAAAGCGGGAGCCCAGATACGCAGTATTTT. It translates to CASSSTVQSGSPDTQYF.

The genes are TRBV15 and TRBJ2-3; 7 bases agree with TRBD2. V dropped 2 bases and J dropped 2; count of bases not matched to a gene: 13. From germline, CDR1 is LNHNV and CDR2 YYDKDF (reference sequence). The CDR3 runs 18 residues. The CDR3 coding sequence is TGTGCCACCAGCAGAACCGGCCCCTCCCTAGCGGCCACAGATACGCAGTATTTT. Protein sequence: CATSRTGPSLAATDTQYF. Variable domain in full (rest from reference TRBV15 and TRBJ2-3): DAMVIQNPRYQVTQFGKPVTLSCSQTLNHNVMYWYQQKSSQAPKLLFHYYDKDFNNEADTPDNFQSRRPNTSFCFLDIRSPGLGDTAMYLCATSRTGPSLAATDTQYFGPGTRLTVL.

This clone was observed a single time. This chain joins TRBV7-9 and TRBJ1-3; D unresolved. This CDR3 has 13 residues. The V end was cut by 5 bases, the J end by 0 bases, with 5 bases between. The V gene's germline CDR1 is SEHNR and CDR2 FQNEAQ (reference sequence). In nucleotides, the CDR3 is TGTGCCAGCAGCCCCCTCTCTGGAAACACCATATATTTT. Translated, it gives CASSPLSGNTIYF.

The rearrangement uses TRBV7-9 and TRBJ2-7; 9 bases are shared with TRBD1. Germline lookup yields CDR1 SEHNR and CDR2 FQNEAQ (reference sequence). The CDR3 runs to 16 residues. Germline trimming cut 5 bases from V and 2 bases from J; bases unmatched to any gene: 10. In DNA, the CDR3 is TGTGCCAGCAGCCCGATAAAGGGACAGGGAACCTACGAGCAGTACTTC. Amino acids: CASSPIKGQGTYEQYF.

The chain couples TRBV27 to TRBJ2-2; 7 nucleotides agree with TRBD2. CDR3 length: 16 amino acids. The germline gives CDR1 MNHEY, CDR2 SMNVEV (reference sequence). The junction had 4 bases not matched to a gene; V was cut back by 2 bases and J by 1 base. CDR3 nucleotide sequence: TGTGCCAGCAGTTTAAGGCGGGGGTTGAACACCGGGGAGCTGTTTTTT. Translation: CASSLRRGLNTGELFF.

The chain uses TRBV29-1 and TRBJ2-7; 8 nucleotides align to TRBD2. Per germline, CDR1 SQVTM and CDR2 ANQGSEA. Trimming removed 1 base from V and 1 base from J; junction bases left unmatched: 6. The CDR3 totals 15 residues. The CDR3 bases are TGCAGCGTTGAAGTCGGCGGGGGGCGTTCCTACGAGCAGTACTTC. Translating gives CSVEVGGGRSYEQYF.

The chain has TRBV27 and TRBJ1-2; D perhaps matches TRBD1 (6 bases). Germline CDR1 is MNHEY and CDR2 is SMNVEV (reference sequence). Trimming pared 5 bases from V and 2 bases from J, leaving 12 bases between. The CDR3 is 14 amino acids. As DNA, the CDR3 is TGTGCCAGCAGTCCATTAGGACAGAACTATGGCTACACCTTC. It encodes CASSPLGQNYGYTF.

Only one count was recorded for this clone. This chain connects TRBV6-6 to TRBJ2-7; 7 bases are a match to TRBD1. With V trimmed by 2 bases and J by 3 bases, 10 bases remained unmatched. The germline V gene has CDR1 MNHNY and CDR2 SVGAGI (reference sequence). The CDR3 sequence is 16 residues long. DNA of the CDR3: TGTGCCAGCAGTTACGGCCAGGGGGTTCTTCACTACGAGCAGTACTTC. It encodes CASSYGQGVLHYEQYF.

This chain uses TRBV5-4 with TRBJ2-3; 8 positions agree with TRBD2. J lost 2 bases, V lost 0 bases, and 5 bases had no gene match. CDR3 length: 16 residues. The germline gives CDR1 SGHNT, CDR2 YYREEE (reference sequence). Written as DNA, the CDR3 is TGTGCCAGCAGCTTGGTTGGGACTAGAGCCACAGATACGCAGTATTTT. Translation: CASSLVGTRATDTQYF.